Sequencing of this T cell receptor (beta chain) was carried out in a study of human T cells and chemical hapten exposure (dated by TCRdb to about 2021). Study-level background: For sensitization, 2% DPC in acetone was applied to a roughly 2 cm by roughly 2 cm area of upper inner arm skin. Blood samples were taken from patients before sensitization (week 0) and at 2, 6 and about 24 weeks after DPC sensitization. Weekly therapeutic DPC doses were additionally applied to the scalp of patients throughout the approximately 25-week study period. Patch testing on the upper back used Finn chambers containing 0.01% DPC, with scoring done after 6 days according to International Contact Dermatitis Research Group standards. This study followed changes in the peripheral blood TCR repertoire in vivo during primary and secondary sensitization of alopecia patients to the hapten diphenylcyclopropenone (DPC). The patient cohort, mostly female, included alopecia areata with under or over 50% scalp involvement, alopecia totalis and alopecia universalis. Libraries were combined into a pool for sequencing, and differences in TCR yield between samples came mainly from small differences in library volumes within the pool. For every blood RNA sample, sequencing covered both the TCR alpha and TCR beta chains. About 30 alopecia patients provided blood for TCR sequencing at one to four time points (pre-sensitization, 2, 6 and 24 weeks).

For this clonotype: Its antigen target is currently unknown. One base away there is no much larger clone; base qualities are not given.

The germline V gene specifies KGHSH as CDR1 and LQKENI as CDR2. The CDR3 numbers 12 residues from cysteine through phenylalanine. CDR3 DNA only is kept here, 36 bases in frame from base 1. A distance of 2 bases separates the germline ends of V and J, which lose 6 bases and 0 bases respectively. What the time point label conveys for this sample: patch test 3, about 24 weeks after DPC sensitization. The treatment or condition label, as the study defines it: therapeutic diphenylcyclopropenone sensitization with weekly scalp DPC. Total RNA was extracted from unfractionated whole blood that had been collected in Tempus Blood RNA tubes. Blood at each patch-test visit was drawn before the patch test was applied. To be eligible, patients had to be aged 18 to 70, diagnosed with alopecia and judged suitable for DPC therapy, while pregnant patients were excluded. The study at large found these results: After repeated subsampling, the strength of the expansion versus patch-test correlation and the threshold at which it became significant changed. Patch test score correlated positively with the number of PT1 expanded TCRs, reaching significance at thresholds 8, 16 and 32 but not at 4. No change with DPC sensitization was found in the number of TCRs above 1 in 1000 frequency, and no evidence of global repertoire structure alterations was found. Compared with pre-sensitization or healthy control sets, expanded TCRs formed significantly more large CDR3 similarity clusters, which is consistent with antigen-driven responses. Because every patient had alopecia, a presumed autoimmune disease, the patients' immune response might differ from that of healthy individuals.

Library generation was performed with RACE. Data came from a NextSeq 500. During library preparation, unique molecular identifiers were attached to individual cDNA molecules so that TCRs could be counted quantitatively and reproducibly. As for the authors' bioinformatics: A median of about 89,000 TCRs per sample was observed, with a range of about 23,224 to 690,600. The Decombinator software suite was used to annotate the V, J and CDR3 of the TCR reads. For the PS versus PT1 abundance plots, all samples were subsampled to the same number of TCRs (28,000). Expanded TCRs were defined as absent before sensitization and observed at least eight times at the 2-week time point. The public sequencing data were trimmed at Q25 with fastp and processed into clonotypes with MiXCR by TCRdb, which kept only in-frame beta chains. When rows share a CDR3 protein, they turn into one entry using the most common DNA and genes. TCRdb, rather than the study authors, made the V and J calls. The sample table holds tens of thousands of distinct CDR3 sequences, of which approximately 12% were seen once. Roughly 2.1% of the sample rests with the top ten.

The chain is encoded by TRBV18 joined to TRBJ1-4; the D gene assignment is ambiguous. The specimen was whole blood, collected in connection with sensitization to the hapten diphenylcyclopropenone (DPC). The origin of this receptor is a woman in her forties with alopecia areata. Some clones in this sample may be carry-over from other donors' samples. The DNA reads TGTGCCAGCTCCTCAACTAATGAAAAACTGTTTTTT. The resulting protein is CASSSTNEKLFF.